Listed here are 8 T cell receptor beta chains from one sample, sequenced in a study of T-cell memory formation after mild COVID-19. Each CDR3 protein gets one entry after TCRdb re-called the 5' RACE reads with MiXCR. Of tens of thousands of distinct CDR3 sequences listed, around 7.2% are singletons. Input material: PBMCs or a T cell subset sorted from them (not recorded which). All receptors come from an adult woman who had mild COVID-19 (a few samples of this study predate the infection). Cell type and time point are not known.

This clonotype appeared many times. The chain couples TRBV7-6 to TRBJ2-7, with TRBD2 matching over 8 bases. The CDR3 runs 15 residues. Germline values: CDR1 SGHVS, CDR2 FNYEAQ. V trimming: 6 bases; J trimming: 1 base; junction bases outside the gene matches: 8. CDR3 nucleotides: TGTGCCAGCAGTGGAGGGGCTAGCGGGTCCTACGAGCAGTACTTC. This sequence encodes CASSGGASGSYEQYF.

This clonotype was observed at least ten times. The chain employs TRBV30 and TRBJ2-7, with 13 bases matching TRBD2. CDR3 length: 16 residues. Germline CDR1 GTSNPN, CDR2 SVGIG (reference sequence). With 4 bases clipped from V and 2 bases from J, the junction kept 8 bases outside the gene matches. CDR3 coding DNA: TGTGCCTGGACGCCCAGCGGACTAGCGGGGGCCTACGAGCAGTACTTC. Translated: CAWTPSGLAGAYEQYF.

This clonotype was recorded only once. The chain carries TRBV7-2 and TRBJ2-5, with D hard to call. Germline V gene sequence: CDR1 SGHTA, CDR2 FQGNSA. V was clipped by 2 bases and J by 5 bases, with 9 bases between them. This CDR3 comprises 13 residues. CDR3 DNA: TGTGCCAGCAGCTTATCCTTTGGCGAGACCCAGTACTTC. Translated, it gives CASSLSFGETQYF.

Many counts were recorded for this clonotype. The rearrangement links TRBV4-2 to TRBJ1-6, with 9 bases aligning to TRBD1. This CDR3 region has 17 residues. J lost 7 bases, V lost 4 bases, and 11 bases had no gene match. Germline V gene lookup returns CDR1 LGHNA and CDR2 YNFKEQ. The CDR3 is CASSRTIGTGSNSPLHF. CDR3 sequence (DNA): TGTGCCAGCAGCCGAACGATCGGGACAGGGTCGAATTCACCCCTCCACTTT.

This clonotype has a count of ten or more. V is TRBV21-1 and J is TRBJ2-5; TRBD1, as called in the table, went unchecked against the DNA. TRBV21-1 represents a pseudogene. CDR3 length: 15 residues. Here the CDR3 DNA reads TGTGCCAGCAGCAAAGCGGGCAGGGGTGGTGAGACCCAGTACTTC. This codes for CASSKAGRGGETQYF.

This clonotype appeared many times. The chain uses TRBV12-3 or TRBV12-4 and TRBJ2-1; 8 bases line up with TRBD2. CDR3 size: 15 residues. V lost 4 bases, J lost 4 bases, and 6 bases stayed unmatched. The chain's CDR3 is CASSSTAGDYNEQFF. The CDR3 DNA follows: TGTGCCAGCAGTTCGACAGCGGGGGATTACAATGAGCAGTTCTTC.

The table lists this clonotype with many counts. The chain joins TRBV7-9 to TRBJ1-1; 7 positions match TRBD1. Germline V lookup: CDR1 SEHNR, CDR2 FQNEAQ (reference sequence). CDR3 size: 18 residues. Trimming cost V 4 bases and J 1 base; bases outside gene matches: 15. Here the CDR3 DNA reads TGTGCCAGCAGCTCCTCTCAGAACAGGGGAGGTCCGAACACTGAAGCTTTCTTT. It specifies CASSSSQNRGGPNTEAFF. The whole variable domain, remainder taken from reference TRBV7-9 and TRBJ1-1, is DTGVSQNPRHKITKRGQNVTFRCDPISEHNRLYWYRQTLGQGPEFLTYFQNEAQLEKSRLLSDRFSAERPKGSFSTLEIQRTEQGDSAMYLCASSSSQNRGGPNTEAFFGQGTRLTVV.

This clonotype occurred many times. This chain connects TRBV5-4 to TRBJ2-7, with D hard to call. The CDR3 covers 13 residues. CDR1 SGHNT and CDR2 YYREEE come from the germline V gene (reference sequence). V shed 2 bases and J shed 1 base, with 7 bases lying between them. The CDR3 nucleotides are TGTGCCAGCAGCTTCTCGAGTTCCTACGAGCAGTACTTC. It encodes CASSFSSSYEQYF.